This T cell receptor (beta chain) was recovered during a study of CD8+ T cells in alopecia areata. About the study: Each of the treated patients was given oral tofacitinib, 5 to 10 mg twice daily, for moderate-to-severe alopecia areata.

Findings and caveats of the study: Scalp samples also contribute reads from the resident alphabeta T cells found in normal skin. Association of baseline CD8+ expansion with response is uncertain owing to one nonresponder.

The treatment denotes: oral pan-JAK inhibitor, 5-10 mg twice daily. From germline, CDR1 is LGHNA and CDR2 YSLEER. The CDR3 is 16 amino acids. V shed 1 base and J 5 bases; nucleotides not matched to a gene: 9. RNA, once extracted, was reverse transcribed into cDNA for use as the sequencing template. Assay used: immunoSEQ multiplex PCR; TCRdb lists only in-frame clones, some missing. Of approximately 210,000 clones detected, about 64% appear once; the ten largest clones hold roughly 4.2%. In the case of this clone: What it binds is not known.

Sequencing used CD4+ T cells sorted from blood, obtained at week 4, from a patient treated with tofacitinib. The receptor's source is a human donor with alopecia areata. The chain combines TRBV4-3 with TRBJ2-5, with 8 positions matching TRBD2. The CDR3 DNA reads as TGCGCCAGCAGCCAAGTATCTGGACTAGCTCGGGAGACCCAGTACTTC. Protein product: CASSQVSGLARETQYF.